The present entry profiles one TCR beta chain with its context. Trimming cost V 3 bases and J 16 bases, with 13 bases left between them. The CDR3 runs 12 residues. Per germline, CDR1 LGHNT and CDR2 FRNRAP. This record belongs to a study of blood T cell repertoires in COVID-19. Study information: Samples representing acute and convalescent COVID-19 were sourced from the United States, Italy and Spain. T cells, B-cell-depleted T cells, or PBMCs supplied cDNA or gDNA.

Original methodology: Reference gene primer amplification gave nucleated cell count estimates. TCRdb keeps only in-frame clones here, not all; method: immunoSEQ multiplex PCR. The V and J calls and clone size were taken over from that table, and D and trimming were inferred from the DNA. The sample has about 290,000 clones, around 85% seen once; the top ten hold around 4.5%. Material: peripheral blood. V gene TRBV12-5 combines with J gene TRBJ1-6; tentative D call: TRBD1 (5 bases). This TCR derives from a woman aged 50 to 65 with active or convalescent COVID-19. In DNA, the CDR3 is TGTGCTAGTGGTTTAGGGGAAGTTGGGCTCCACTTT. It is translated as CASGLGEVGLHF.